This entry features one T cell receptor (beta chain) sequence. These data are taken from a study of blood T cell repertoires in COVID-19. Germline-derived CDR1 and CDR2 are DFQATT and SNEGSKA (reference sequence). J lost 7 bases, V lost 3 bases, and 7 bases had no gene match. The CDR3 totals 15 residues. The method was immunoSEQ multiplex PCR; TCRdb's version includes in-frame clones alone and lacks a portion of them. Of around 150,000 clones listed, about 77% are singletons. This receptor was obtained from a man in his sixties with acute or convalescent COVID-19. V usage is TRBV20-1 and J usage is TRBJ2-1; 12 bases align to TRBD2. Sequencing was done on a sample of peripheral blood. CDR3 DNA sequence: TGCAGTGCTAGTACTAGCGGGAGGAACGGGAATGAGCAGTTCTTC. Translation: CSASTSGRNGNEQFF.